The rows below give T cell receptor beta chains drawn from one sample of a study of untreated major depressive disorder. This table comes from immunoSEQ multiplex PCR, and its TCRdb copy is limited to in-frame clones, with some not included. The sample carries under 20,000 clones, roughly 90% recorded once. Material for sequencing was CD4+ T cells from PBMCs. Source of these receptors: a woman between 35 and 50 years old with major depressive disorder. The CDR3 runs from the conserved cysteine through the conserved F or W. The D gene is left open where the match is weak. Clone size, where shown, is once, few, many, or a class for clones that have expanded.

J gene | clone size | D gene | V gene | CDR3 protein | CDR3 DNA
TRBJ1-1 | once | TRBD1 | TRBV7-2 | CASSWDRGNTEAFF | TGTGCCAGCAGCTGGGACAGGGGGAACACTGAAGCTTTCTTT
TRBJ1-1 | NA | NA | TRBV5-1 | CASSTQGNTEAFF | TGCGCCAGCTCCACACAGGGGAACACTGAAGCTTTCTTT
TRBJ1-1 | NA | NA | TRBV4-3 | CASSRGDLNTEAFF | TGCGCCAGCAGCCGGGGAGATTTGAACACTGAAGCTTTCTTT
TRBJ2-5 | NA | TRBD2 | TRBV4-2 | CASSRTSGRSGETQYF | TGTGCCAGCAGCAGAACTAGCGGGAGGTCTGGGGAGACCCAGTACTTC
TRBJ2-2 | NA | NA | TRBV4-2 | CASSQESGETGELFF | TGTGCCAGCAGCCAAGAGTCAGGGGAAACCGGGGAGCTGTTTTTT
TRBJ1-2 | NA | TRBD1 | TRBV7-2 | CASSPDRNYGYTF | TGTGCCAGCAGCCCGGACAGGAACTATGGCTACACCTTC
TRBJ1-1 | NA | NA | TRBV2 | CASTQNTEAFF | TGTGCCAGCACACAGAACACTGAAGCTTTCTTT
TRBJ1-1 | NA | NA | TRBV7-3 | CASSLTLNTEAFF | TGTGCCAGCAGCCTGACACTGAACACTGAAGCTTTCTTT
TRBJ1-2 | NA | NA | TRBV10-2 | CASSDARSGGYTF | TGCGCCAGCAGTGACGCCCGCAGCGGGGGCTACACCTTC
TRBJ2-3 | NA | TRBD2 | TRBV7-3 | CASSLNRPSGRKIFADTQYF | TGTGCCAGCAGCTTAAATCGGCCTAGCGGGAGAAAGATCTTCGCAGATACGCAGTATTTT
TRBJ1-2 | few | NA | TRBV30 | CAWSRSVLDGYTF | TGTGCCTGGAGTAGGTCCGTTCTCGATGGCTACACCTTC